Listed below are T cell receptor beta chains from one sample, sequenced in a study of OX40 agonist ivuxolimab in advanced cancers. Libraries were prepared by immunoSEQ multiplex PCR; TCRdb keeps only in-frame clonotypes and omits some of them. The repertoire holds 60,000 or so clones, with roughly 87% as singletons. The sequences come from CD4+ or CD8+ T cells sorted from blood, collected in a trial of the OX40 agonist ivuxolimab. These receptors all come from an adult with an advanced solid tumor such as melanoma, head and neck, liver or kidney cancer. The CDR3 runs from the conserved cysteine through the conserved F or W. A D gene is named only where the DNA matches it firmly. Clone size is not always given. Where it is, it says once, few, many or a class for expanded clones.

NA	TRBV7-9	TRBJ2-1	NA	16	CASSPGRQSSYNEQFF	TGTGCCAGCAGCCCAGGACGGCAGAGCTCCTACAATGAGCAGTTCTTC
NA	TRBV7-9	TRBJ2-1	NA	15	CASSLEAAAYNEQFF	TGTGCCAGCAGCTTAGAGGCAGCGGCCTACAATGAGCAGTTCTTC
NA	TRBV9	TRBJ2-2	TRBD1	15	CASSPRTGSTGELFF	TGTGCCAGCAGCCCTAGGACAGGAAGCACCGGGGAGCTGTTTTTT
NA	TRBV6-1	TRBJ1-2	NA	11	CASSTLALYTF	TGTGCCAGCAGTACACTTGCCCTCTACACCTTC
NA	TRBV6-6	TRBJ2-5	TRBD1	15	CASSYSNRGRETQYF	TGTGCCAGCAGTTACTCCAACAGGGGCCGGGAGACCCAGTACTTC
once	TRBV28	TRBJ2-7	NA	13	CASSLPTDYEQYF	TGTGCCAGCAGTTTACCGACTGACTACGAGCAGTACTTC
NA	TRBV29-1	TRBJ2-1	NA	13	CSVEVGGYNEQFF	TGCAGCGTTGAAGTTGGAGGTTACAATGAGCAGTTCTTC
NA	TRBV27	TRBJ2-1	NA	13	CASSLWARDEQFF	TGTGCCAGCAGTTTATGGGCGCGGGATGAGCAGTTCTTC
NA	TRBV7-6	TRBJ2-5	NA	16	CASSLDPSHPEETQYF	TGTGCCAGCAGCTTAGATCCGTCCCACCCCGAAGAGACCCAGTACTTC
NA	TRBV4-1	TRBJ1-5	NA	15	CASSQEPGAGQPQHF	TGCGCCAGCAGCCAAGAACCAGGGGCGGGACAGCCCCAGCATTTT
NA	TRBV10-3	TRBJ1-2	NA	12	CAISESLLYYTF	TGTGCCATCAGTGAGTCGCTACTCTACTACACCTTC
once	TRBV19	TRBJ2-7	TRBD1	14	CASMTTGNSYEQYF	TGTGCCAGTATGACGACAGGGAACTCCTACGAGCAGTACTTC
NA	TRBV2	TRBJ1-4	NA	15	CASSEGSWANEKLFF	TGTGCCAGCAGTGAAGGTTCGTGGGCTAATGAAAAACTGTTTTTT
NA	TRBV9	TRBJ1-2	NA	12	CASSAGTRGYTF	TGTGCCAGCAGCGCCGGGACCCGCGGCTACACCTTC
NA	TRBV4-1	TRBJ2-7	TRBD2	14	CASSQAAGEVEQYF	TGCGCCAGCAGCCAAGCGGCGGGAGAGGTCGAGCAGTACTTC
NA	TRBV28	TRBJ2-7	TRBD2	14	CASSQRGLGYEQYF	TGTGCCAGCAGTCAGCGGGGCCTGGGGTACGAGCAGTACTTC
NA	TRBV28	TRBJ2-5	NA	12	CASRLRRGFRYF	TGTGCCAGCAGACTCAGACGGGGGTTCCGGTACTTC
NA	TRBV19	TRBJ2-3	NA	16	CASSIAGYEPTDTQYF	TGTGCCAGTAGTATAGCAGGATACGAGCCGACAGATACGCAGTATTTT
once	TRBV7-9	TRBJ2-1	NA	13	CASGRPVDNEQFF	TGTGCCAGCGGGCGCCCAGTCGACAATGAGCAGTTCTTC
NA	TRBV19	TRBJ2-1	NA	14	CASSTWSLYNEQFF	TGTGCCAGTAGTACTTGGTCATTATACAATGAGCAGTTCTTC
NA	TRBV19	TRBJ1-5	NA	15	CASSIGSRGRLSQHF	TGTGCCAGTAGTATAGGGAGTCGGGGGCGTTTATCCCAGCATTTT
NA	TRBV5-1	TRBJ2-2	TRBD2	13	CASSWLAGGELFF	TGCGCCAGCAGCTGGCTAGCGGGCGGGGAGCTGTTTTTT
NA	TRBV5-5	TRBJ1-2	TRBD1	16	CASRGQGAPFNYGYTF	TGTGCCAGCAGGGGACAGGGGGCCCCCTTTAACTATGGCTACACCTTC
NA	TRBV4-1	TRBJ2-1	TRBD2	16	CASSQALAGPYNEQFF	TGCGCCAGCAGCCAAGCCCTAGCGGGGCCATACAATGAGCAGTTCTTC
NA	TRBV5-4	TRBJ2-7	TRBD2	13	CASRGGLASEQYF	TGTGCCAGCAGGGGGGGACTAGCCAGCGAGCAGTACTTC
NA	TRBV2	TRBJ2-1	TRBD2	14	CAREKREAYNEQFF	TGTGCCAGGGAAAAGCGGGAAGCCTACAATGAGCAGTTCTTC